The rows below give T cell receptor beta chains drawn from one sample of a study of CD8 T cells in ankylosing spondylitis. TCRdb used MiXCR to reprocess the 5' RACE reads, holding one entry per CDR3 protein. The data contain about 220,000 distinct CDR3 sequences, around 17% of them seen just once; the ten biggest clones take up about two fifths. The sample consisted of blood, either unsorted or a sorted T cell fraction (not recorded which). Receptors originate from a male donor with ankylosing spondylitis. The CDR3 runs from the conserved cysteine through the conserved F or W. A D gene is named only where the DNA matches it firmly. Some rows have no size entry. The others give once, few or many, or a class for an expanded clone.

CDR3 length	D gene	clone size	J gene	V gene	CDR3 protein	CDR3 DNA
16	TRBD2	NA	TRBJ2-3	TRBV4-3	CASSQEQAGVADTQYF	TGCGCCAGCAGCCAAGAACAAGCGGGAGTGGCAGATACGCAGTATTTT
15	NA	NA	TRBJ2-6	TRBV7-9	CASSSRVAGANVLTF	TGTGCCAGCAGCTCTAGGGTGGCGGGGGCCAACGTCCTGACTTTC
16	NA	many	TRBJ2-7	TRBV27	CASSSTTPTASYEQYF	TGTGCCAGCAGTTCTACGACCCCAACCGCCTCCTACGAGCAGTACTTC
13	TRBD1	NA	TRBJ1-2	TRBV27	CAAGTATNYGYTF	TGTGCCGCCGGGACAGCAACTAACTATGGCTACACCTTC
16	TRBD2	few	TRBJ2-3	TRBV7-9	CASSPGVAGDTDTQYF	TGTGCCAGCAGCCCCGGGGTAGCGGGGGACACAGATACGCAGTATTTT
20	TRBD2	few	TRBJ2-2	TRBV27	CASSLWEPGLAGGGTGELFF	TGTGCCAGCAGTTTATGGGAACCGGGACTAGCGGGAGGCGGCACCGGGGAGCTGTTTTTT
14	TRBD1	NA	TRBJ2-7	TRBV11-2	CASSRPGTGSEQYF	TGTGCCAGCAGTCGGCCCGGGACAGGGAGCGAGCAGTACTTC
16	TRBD2	NA	TRBJ2-3	TRBV6-1	CASSVLAGVSADTQYF	TGTGCCAGCAGTGTGCTAGCGGGGGTGAGCGCAGATACGCAGTATTTT
13	TRBD2	many	TRBJ2-7	TRBV12-3/TRBV12-4	CASSSVAGYEQYF	TGTGCCAGCAGTTCCGTAGCGGGCTACGAGCAGTACTTC
14	TRBD1	few	TRBJ1-2	TRBV3-1	CASSQRTGGYGYTF	TGTGCCAGCAGCCAACGGACAGGGGGCTATGGCTACACCTTC
18	TRBD2	NA	TRBJ2-4	TRBV5-1	CASSWDSGGAQAKNIQYF	TGCGCCAGCAGCTGGGATAGCGGGGGGGCCCAAGCCAAAAACATTCAGTACTTC
12	NA	NA	TRBJ2-1	TRBV14	CASSQQGDEQFF	TGTGCCAGCAGCCAACAGGGAGATGAGCAGTTCTTC
15	TRBD2	NA	TRBJ2-1	TRBV11-2	CASSPGTSVVNEQFF	TGTGCCAGCAGCCCTGGGACTAGCGTGGTCAATGAGCAGTTCTTC
14	NA	many	TRBJ2-5	TRBV4-1	CASSQDFTAETQYF	TGCGCCAGCAGCCAAGATTTCACAGCGGAGACCCAGTACTTC
17	NA	few	TRBJ2-2	TRBV11-2	CASSQHGGGSRTGELFF	TGTGCCAGCAGCCAACATGGGGGCGGGAGTCGGACCGGGGAGCTGTTTTTT
15	TRBD2	many	TRBJ2-3	TRBV29-1	CSVEYWEGFADTQYF	TGCAGCGTTGAATATTGGGAGGGGTTCGCAGATACGCAGTATTTT
16	TRBD1	few	TRBJ1-5	TRBV18	CASSPTLTGDHQPQHF	TGTGCCAGCTCACCAACTCTGACAGGGGACCATCAGCCCCAGCATTTT
13	NA	NA	TRBJ2-7	TRBV9	CASSVVTGGEQYF	TGTGCCAGCAGCGTAGTGACAGGCGGTGAGCAGTACTTC
17	TRBD1	NA	TRBJ1-1	TRBV2	CASSEKRDRVLNTEAFF	TGTGCCAGCAGTGAGAAGAGGGACAGGGTGTTGAACACTGAAGCTTTCTTT
16	TRBD2	NA	TRBJ2-1	TRBV4-1	CASSQIAGGLYNEQFF	TGCGCCAGCAGCCAAATAGCGGGAGGACTCTACAATGAGCAGTTCTTC
13	NA	NA	TRBJ2-2	TRBV29-1	CSGLVENTGELFF	TGCAGCGGGCTCGTCGAGAACACCGGGGAGCTGTTTTTT
11	NA	few	TRBJ2-1	TRBV27	CASISGGSQFF	TGTGCCAGTATTTCAGGGGGGTCGCAGTTCTTC
21	NA	NA	TRBJ2-7	TRBV21-1	CASSKAIVPRDGKDSSYEQYF	TGTGCCAGCAGCAAAGCAATCGTACCCCGGGACGGAAAAGACAGCTCCTACGAGCAGTACTTC
14	NA	NA	TRBJ1-2	TRBV12-3/TRBV12-4	CASSLPGGFYGYTF	TGTGCCAGCAGCCTTCCGGGGGGCTTCTATGGCTACACCTTC
14	NA	few	TRBJ1-2	TRBV5-1	CASSLASVSVDYTF	TGCGCCAGCAGCTTGGCTTCGGTGTCGGTTGACTACACCTTC
14	NA	NA	TRBJ2-3	TRBV13	CASSVQVSTDTQYF	TGTGCCAGCAGCGTACAGGTTAGCACAGATACGCAGTATTTT
15	NA	NA	TRBJ2-7	TRBV20-1	CSARDFNERDYEQYF	TGCAGTGCTAGAGATTTTAATGAACGGGACTACGAGCAGTACTTC
14	NA	many	TRBJ2-7	TRBV12-3/TRBV12-4	CASSWEPSSYEQYF	TGTGCCAGCAGTTGGGAGCCTAGCTCCTACGAGCAGTACTTC
16	NA	NA	TRBJ1-5	TRBV18	CASSPGPPSSNQPQHF	TGTGCCAGCTCGCCGGGACCCCCATCGAGCAATCAGCCCCAGCATTTT
16	TRBD2	few	TRBJ2-7	TRBV12-3/TRBV12-4	CASSRTGLSGRGEQYF	TGTGCCAGCAGCAGGACAGGGTTGAGCGGGAGGGGCGAGCAGTACTTC
14	NA	many	TRBJ1-1	TRBV29-1	CSVVEGIAGTEAFF	TGCAGCGTTGTGGAGGGTATAGCGGGGACTGAAGCTTTCTTT
13	TRBD1	NA	TRBJ1-6	TRBV30	CAWSAQGDSPLHF	TGTGCCTGGAGTGCCCAGGGGGACTCACCCCTCCACTTT
13	NA	many	TRBJ2-7	TRBV12-3/TRBV12-4	CASTPGTTYEQYF	TGTGCCAGCACACCCGGGACCACCTACGAGCAGTACTTC
13	NA	NA	TRBJ1-1	TRBV7-8	CASSLAPGTEAFF	TGTGCCAGCAGCTTAGCCCCGGGTACTGAAGCTTTCTTT
14	NA	few	TRBJ2-3	TRBV6-2/TRBV6-3	CASSLTDFTDTQYF	TGTGCCAGCAGTCTGACGGACTTCACAGATACGCAGTATTTT
15	TRBD2	few	TRBJ2-1	TRBV28	CASSASSGSYNEQFF	TGTGCCAGCAGTGCCTCTAGCGGTAGCTACAATGAGCAGTTCTTC
18	NA	NA	TRBJ1-2	TRBV5-1	CASSLHPGGGRIDYGYTF	TGCGCCAGCAGCTTGCACCCTGGGGGGGGGCGCATCGACTATGGCTACACCTTC
14	NA	few	TRBJ2-1	TRBV6-5	CASSYAPGATEQFF	TGTGCCAGCAGTTATGCTCCGGGGGCCACCGAGCAGTTCTTC
15	NA	NA	TRBJ2-1	TRBV7-9	CASSLALGEYNEQFF	TGTGCCAGCAGCTTAGCCCTAGGAGAGTACAATGAGCAGTTCTTC
12	NA	NA	TRBJ2-3	TRBV5-6	CASSSETDTQYF	TGTGCCAGCAGTTCCGAAACGGATACGCAGTATTTT
15	NA	many	TRBJ2-2	TRBV20-1	CSASMIVLNTGELFF	TGCAGTGCTAGTATGATAGTCCTGAACACCGGGGAGCTGTTTTTT
15	TRBD2	few	TRBJ2-7	TRBV7-2	CASRPGLADTYEQYF	TGTGCCAGCAGGCCCGGACTAGCCGATACCTACGAGCAGTACTTC
12	NA	NA	TRBJ2-1	TRBV11-2	CASSLGWNEQFF	TGTGCCAGCAGCTTGGGTTGGAATGAGCAGTTCTTC
12	NA	few	TRBJ2-3	TRBV6-5	CASRTYTDTQYF	TGTGCCAGCAGAACTTACACAGATACGCAGTATTTT
16	TRBD2	NA	TRBJ2-1	TRBV2	CASSNRLAGGLDEQFF	TGTGCCAGCAGCAACCGACTAGCGGGAGGGCTGGATGAGCAGTTCTTC
15	TRBD1	few	TRBJ1-4	TRBV7-9	CASSLVGQGNEKLFF	TGTGCCAGCAGCTTAGTGGGACAGGGGAATGAAAAACTGTTTTTT
14	TRBD1	NA	TRBJ2-5	TRBV29-1	CSAEETGGGETQYF	TGCAGCGCTGAGGAGACAGGGGGTGGAGAGACCCAGTACTTC
14	NA	NA	TRBJ2-7	TRBV9	CASNPWGGAAEQYF	TGTGCCAGCAACCCTTGGGGGGGGGCCGCCGAGCAGTACTTC
17	NA	few	TRBJ1-1	TRBV13	CASSLATNRAPDTEAFF	TGTGCCAGCAGCTTAGCGACCAACAGGGCTCCTGACACTGAAGCTTTCTTT
14	TRBD1	few	TRBJ1-2	TRBV7-9	CASSPTGPGWGYTF	TGTGCCAGCAGCCCGACAGGGCCCGGCTGGGGCTACACCTTC
11	NA	NA	TRBJ2-1	TRBV6-1	CASSEWDEQFF	TGTGCCAGCAGTGAGTGGGATGAGCAGTTCTTC
16	NA	NA	TRBJ2-3	TRBV4-1	CASSQTSGVGTDTQYF	TGCGCCAGCAGCCAAACGTCGGGGGTGGGCACAGATACGCAGTATTTT
16	TRBD1	few	TRBJ2-5	TRBV11-3	CASSFWDRGDERTQYF	TGTGCCAGCAGCTTCTGGGACAGGGGCGATGAGCGAACCCAGTACTTC
15	TRBD1	NA	TRBJ2-1	TRBV6-1	CASSEGQGKNNEQFF	TGTGCCAGCAGTGAGGGACAGGGTAAGAACAATGAGCAGTTCTTC
13	NA	NA	TRBJ2-5	TRBV3-1	CASSQDREETQYF	TGTGCCAGCAGCCAAGACAGGGAAGAGACCCAGTACTTC
14	NA	NA	TRBJ2-1	TRBV20-1	CSARGWALNNEQFF	TGCAGTGCTAGAGGTTGGGCCTTAAACAATGAGCAGTTCTTC